This TCR beta chain stems from a study of technical replicates of blood from four donors (dated by TCRdb to about 2017). Libraries were prepared through the immunoSEQ multiplex PCR assay. TCRdb retrieved this table from immuneACCESS and kept in-frame rearrangements only. Not all clones are present; in checked studies, unresolved V genes account for under half, and no reason is known for the remainder. The sample includes fewer than 75,000 clones, with over 75% observed a single time. The ten most abundant clones make up 4.5% to 5% of the sample. The germline V gene specifies SGHDT as CDR1 and YYEEEE as CDR2. The CDR3 measures 13 amino acids from cysteine to phenylalanine. Only the CDR3 region is kept as DNA, spanning 39 bases read in frame from base 1. Trimming removed 7 bases from V and 8 bases from J; the gene matches leave 8 bases unexplained. This clone was recorded a few times. Its antigen remains undetermined. It has no much larger one-base neighbor in the sample; base qualities were not kept.

This TCR was recovered from a human donor in good health. Some clones in this sample may be carry-over from other donors' samples. The V and J genes are TRBV5-6 and TRBJ1-4; 7 junctional bases match TRBD1. The sample was PBMCs. The nucleotide sequence reads as follows: TGTGCCAGCTCGGACAGGTCATGGGAAAAACTGTTTTTT. This sequence encodes CASSDRSWEKLFF.